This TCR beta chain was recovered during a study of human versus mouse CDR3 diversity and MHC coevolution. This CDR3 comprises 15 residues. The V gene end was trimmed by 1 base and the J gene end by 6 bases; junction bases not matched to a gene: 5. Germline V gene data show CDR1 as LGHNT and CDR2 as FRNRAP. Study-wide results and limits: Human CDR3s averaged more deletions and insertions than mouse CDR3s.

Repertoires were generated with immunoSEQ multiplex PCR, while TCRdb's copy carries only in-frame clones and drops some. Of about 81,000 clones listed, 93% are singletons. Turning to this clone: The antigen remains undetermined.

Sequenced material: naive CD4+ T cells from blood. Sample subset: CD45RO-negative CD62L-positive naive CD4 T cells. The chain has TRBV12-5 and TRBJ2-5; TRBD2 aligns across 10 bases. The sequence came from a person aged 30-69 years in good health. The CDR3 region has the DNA TGTGCTAGTGGTTTGGAGCTAGCGGGAGCAAAGACCCAGTACTTC. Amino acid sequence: CASGLELAGAKTQYF.